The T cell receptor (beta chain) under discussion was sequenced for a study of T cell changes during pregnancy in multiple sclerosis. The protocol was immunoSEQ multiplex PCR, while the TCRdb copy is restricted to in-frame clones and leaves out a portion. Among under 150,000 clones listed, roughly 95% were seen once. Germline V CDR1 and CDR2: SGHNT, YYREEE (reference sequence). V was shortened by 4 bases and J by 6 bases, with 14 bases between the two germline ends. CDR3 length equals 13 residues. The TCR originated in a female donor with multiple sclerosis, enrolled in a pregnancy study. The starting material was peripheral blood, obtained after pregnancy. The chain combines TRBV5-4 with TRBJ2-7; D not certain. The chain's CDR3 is CASSRAIAGEQYF. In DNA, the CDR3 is TGTGCCAGCAGCCGAGCGATAGCTGGCGAGCAGTACTTC.